The rows below give T cell receptor beta chains drawn from one sample of a study of follicular helper T cells after annual influenza vaccination. Method: immunoSEQ multiplex PCR; TCRdb's copy keeps in-frame clones and lacks some. The profile shows 15,000 or so clones, approximately 84% of them singletons. Material: CXCR5+ CD38- circulating T follicular helper cells from blood, obtained 7 days after influenza vaccination. The origin of the receptors is an adult who received the influenza vaccine. The CDR3 runs from the conserved cysteine through the conserved F or W. The D gene is left open where the match is weak. The listing skips clone size in some rows; elsewhere it reads once, few, many or a size class.

TRBJ2-3,TRBV21-1,.,16,.,TGTGCCAGCAGCAAAGCTTCTAGCGGGAGGGTTGATACGCAGTATTTT,CASSKASSGRVDTQYF
TRBJ1-2,TRBV5-4,TRBD1,14,few,TGTGCCAGCAGCTTGCTTACAGGGGTAGGGGGCTACACCTTC,CASSLLTGVGGYTF
TRBJ2-1,TRBV18,TRBD2,12,.,TGTGCCAGCTCACCTGTAGCGGGAGAGCAGTTCTTC,CASSPVAGEQFF
TRBJ2-7,TRBV11-2,TRBD1,13,.,TGTGCCAGCAGCTTATCGGGACAGTACGAGCAGTACTTC,CASSLSGQYEQYF
TRBJ1-4,TRBV2,.,15,.,TGTGCCAGCAGTGTGCGGGGTGCAACTAATGAAAAACTGTTTTTT,CASSVRGATNEKLFF
TRBJ1-1,TRBV27,TRBD1,14,.,TGTGCCAGCAAACGAGACAGGGAGAACACTGAAGCTTTCTTT,CASKRDRENTEAFF
TRBJ1-2,TRBV6-1,.,13,.,TGTGCCAGCAGTGGCACAGGGACCTATGGCTACACCTTC,CASSGTGTYGYTF
TRBJ1-1,TRBV28,.,16,.,TGTGCCAGCAGTTTATTTAGGACAGCCAAGAACACTGAAGCTTTCTTT,CASSLFRTAKNTEAFF
TRBJ1-5,TRBV19,TRBD1,16,.,TGTGCCAGTCACTACAAACAGGGGGCCAGCAATCAGCCCCAGCATTTT,CASHYKQGASNQPQHF
TRBJ2-2,TRBV7-9,TRBD1,16,.,TGTGCCAGCAGCCCCTGGACAGGGGGAAACACCGGGGAGCTGTTTTTT,CASSPWTGGNTGELFF
TRBJ2-5,TRBV2,.,11,.,TGTGCCAGCAGAAAGGGGGAGACCCAGTACTTC,CASRKGETQYF
TRBJ1-2,TRBV6-1,TRBD1,13,few,TGTGCCAGCAGTTGGACAGGGGGCAAAGGCTACACCTTC,CASSWTGGKGYTF
TRBJ1-2,TRBV11-2,.,17,.,TGTGCCAGCAGCTTAGTACAGGGCCGATTATTGAACTATGGCTACACCTTC,CASSLVQGRLLNYGYTF
TRBJ2-3,TRBV2,.,13,.,TGTGCCAGCCAGGGAGGGGGACCAGATACGCAGTATTTT,CASQGGGPDTQYF
TRBJ1-5,TRBV11-2,.,15,.,TGTGCCAGCAGCTTATCACCTACGGGGGGTCAGCCCCAGCATTTT,CASSLSPTGGQPQHF
TRBJ2-1,TRBV5-1,.,15,.,TGCGCCAGCAGCTTGGCAGGGACACGAGGCAATGAGCAGTTCTTC,CASSLAGTRGNEQFF
TRBJ1-1,TRBV11-2,.,14,.,TGTGCCAGCAGACAGGACAGCTGGAGCACTGAAGCTTTCTTT,CASRQDSWSTEAFF
TRBJ2-7,TRBV20-1,TRBD2,11,.,TGCAGTGTGCGGGGAGGGTACGAGCAGTACTTC,CSVRGGYEQYF
TRBJ2-6,TRBV19,.,18,.,TGTGCCAGTAGTATAGGGGCCAGGGGCCTCTCTGGGGCCAACGTCCTGACTTTC,CASSIGARGLSGANVLTF
TRBJ2-7,TRBV7-8,TRBD1,14,once,TGTGCCAGCACCCAGACAGGGGGAACCTACGAGCAGTACTTC,CASTQTGGTYEQYF
TRBJ1-1,TRBV2,.,15,.,TGTGCCAGCAGTCTTCCCGACAGGCGGAACACTGAAGCTTTCTTT,CASSLPDRRNTEAFF
TRBJ2-7,TRBV20-1,.,11,.,TGCAGTGCTAGAGATCAACGGGAGCAGTACTTC,CSARDQREQYF
TRBJ1-1,TRBV7-9,TRBD1,13,.,TGTGCCAGCAGCGCGGGACAGGAGCCTGAAGCTTTCTTT,CASSAGQEPEAFF
TRBJ2-7,TRBV21-1,.,18,.,TGTGCCAGCAGCAAAAAGGGGTCCAGTAGGGGACGAAGGGGGGAGCAGTACTTC,CASSKKGSSRGRRGEQYF
TRBJ2-3,TRBV9,.,14,few,TGTGCCAGCAGCGTAGACCTAGGCACAGATACGCAGTATTTT,CASSVDLGTDTQYF
TRBJ2-5,TRBV7-6,.,13,.,TGTGCCAGCAGCTTAAGCTACCAAGAGACCCAGTACTTC,CASSLSYQETQYF
TRBJ1-5,TRBV6-1,.,13,once,TGTGCCAGCAAAACAGGGCTGGATCAGCCCCAGCATTTT,CASKTGLDQPQHF
TRBJ2-7,TRBV5-1,.,14,once,TGCGCCAGCAGCTTGCCAGGGGCCACCTACGAGCAGTACTTC,CASSLPGATYEQYF
TRBJ1-5,TRBV10-3,TRBD1,15,.,TGTGCCATCAGTGACAGAGGGGGCGGGAATCAGCCCCAGCATTTT,CAISDRGGGNQPQHF
TRBJ1-5,TRBV7-2,.,13,.,TGTGCCAGCAGCTCCGGACAGAATCAGCCCCAGCATTTT,CASSSGQNQPQHF
TRBJ2-7,TRBV5-1,.,11,once,TGCGCCAGCAGCTCAGCCTACGAGCAGTACTTC,CASSSAYEQYF
TRBJ2-3,TRBV5-1,TRBD2,15,.,TGCGCCAGCAGCTTGCCCAGCGGGAACACAGATACGCAGTATTTT,CASSLPSGNTDTQYF
TRBJ2-1,TRBV7-9,TRBD2,16,.,TGTGCCAGCAGTCCCCCTCGACGACTAGCGGGAGTCGAGCAGTTCTTC,CASSPPRRLAGVEQFF